One and the same sample provided the 16 T cell receptor beta chains below, sequenced in a study of blood T cell repertoires in COVID-19. Sequenced by immunoSEQ multiplex PCR; TCRdb stores in-frame clones only, minus some. The repertoire consists of 350,000 to 400,000 clones, with about 90% occurring once and the leading ten covering 1.9%. Sequencing was done on a sample of PBMCs or T cells enriched from blood (not recorded which). The receptors shown here come from a man aged 40-49 years in a cohort exposed to, infected with or recovered from COVID-19 (not recorded which).

The chain has TRBV2 and TRBJ1-2; D remains unclear. This CDR3 comprises 13 residues. The V and J ends lost 5 bases and 8 bases respectively, with 15 bases between them. CDR1 and CDR2 from the germline V gene are SNHLY and FYNNEI. As DNA, the CDR3 is TGTGCCAGCAGTCCAAATCGAGGTTCGGGCTACACCTTC. Translated, it gives CASSPNRGSGYTF.

V and J are TRBV19 and TRBJ1-5; no reliable D call. From germline, CDR1 is LNHDA and CDR2 SQIVND (reference sequence). The CDR3 is 16 amino acids. V shed 5 bases and J shed 4 bases, with 18 bases lying between them. The chain's CDR3 is CASSPPVRSFNQPQHF. The CDR3 DNA reads TGTGCCAGTAGTCCCCCAGTCCGCTCCTTTAATCAGCCCCAGCATTTT.

The rearrangement links TRBV29-1 to TRBJ2-1; 7 bases are a match to TRBD1. V gave up 4 bases and J gave up 2 bases; unmatched junction bases: 2. CDR1 is SQVTM, CDR2 ANQGSEA, per germline. This CDR3 is 13 amino acids long. The CDR3 reads CSVGQGTYNEQFF. CDR3 DNA sequence: TGCAGCGTTGGACAGGGAACCTACAATGAGCAGTTCTTC.

This clone was seen a single time. The chain recombines TRBV7-2 with TRBJ2-1; 10 positions match TRBD2. V was clipped by 0 bases and J by 7 bases; unmatched bases: 3. In germline, CDR1 is SGHTA, CDR2 FQGNSA. The CDR3 consists of 15 residues. The CDR3, as DNA: TGTGCCAGCAGCTTAGCTAGCGGGAGGTGGAATGAGCAGTTCTTC. This gives the protein CASSLASGRWNEQFF.

The chain combines TRBV28 with TRBJ1-5; possibly TRBD1 for D (5 bases). Germline CDR1 MDHEN, CDR2 SYDVKM. The V gene lost 1 base and the J gene lost 7 bases, with 11 bases spanning the gap. The CDR3 sequence is 14 residues long. CDR3 region: CASSLSPGRQPQHF. CDR3 sequence (DNA): TGTGCCAGCAGTTTATCCCCAGGGAGGCAGCCCCAGCATTTT.

CDR3 nucleotides: TGCGCCAGCAGCTTGGGGCAGTTAACCAACAATGAGCAGTTCTTC. Translation: CASSLGQLTNNEQFF. This sequence joins TRBV5-1 and TRBJ2-1; no definite D call. The CDR3 is made up of 15 amino acids. Germline lookup yields CDR1 SGHRS and CDR2 YFSETQ. Trimming removed 0 bases from V and 5 bases from J, with 12 bases in between.

V gene TRBV11-2 combines with J gene TRBJ2-7, with unresolved D. The CDR3 contains 14 residues. The germline V gene encodes CDR1 SGHAT and CDR2 FQNNGV. The V end lost 2 bases, the J end lost 2 bases, and 10 bases lay between the germline ends. The CDR3 loop is CASSLTWHTYEQYF. CDR3 coding DNA: TGTGCCAGCAGCTTAACATGGCACACCTACGAGCAGTACTTC.

The rearrangement uses TRBV5-1 and TRBJ2-2, with 12 bases identical to TRBD2. Germline V CDR1 and CDR2: SGHRS, YFSETQ. This CDR3 comprises 16 residues. After removal of 2 bases from V and 5 bases from J, the junction contained 4 bases not matched to a gene. The DNA for the CDR3 is TGCGCCAGCAGCTTAGCCGGGACTAGCGGGACCGGGGAGCTGTTTTTT. Encoded protein: CASSLAGTSGTGELFF.

The chain recombines TRBV7-9 with TRBJ1-2; 9 bases fit TRBD1. This CDR3 spans 14 amino acids. CDR1 is SEHNR and CDR2 is FQNEAQ in the germline V gene (reference sequence). Losses at the gene ends were 7 bases for V and 4 bases for J; bases not matched to a gene: 7. The CDR3, as DNA: TGTGCCAGCAACCTACTGACAGGGGGCTATGGCTACACCTTC. The encoded protein is CASNLLTGGYGYTF.

The chain has TRBV6-5 and TRBJ2-1; the D gene is possibly TRBD2 (5 bases). The CDR3 is 14 amino acids. CDR1 MNHEY and CDR2 SVGAGI come from the germline V gene. Trimming took 0 bases from V and 6 from J, leaving 9 bases between them. The CDR3 reads CASSYSSSVNEQFF. In nucleotides, the CDR3 is TGTGCCAGCAGTTACTCGAGTAGCGTCAATGAGCAGTTCTTC.

The J gene is TRBJ1-4, the V gene TRBV18; D call uncertain. In germline, CDR1 is KGHSH, CDR2 LQKENI. The ends were cut back, 4 bases at V and 0 bases at J, with 15 bases in the middle. This CDR3 has 17 amino acids. Here the CDR3 DNA reads TGTGCCAGCTCACTAACCGCGCCAATGGCAACTAATGAAAAACTGTTTTTT. This translates into CASSLTAPMATNEKLFF.

This clone showed up just once. This CDR3 reads CASSLRTSAYNEQFF. The CDR3, as DNA: TGCGCCAGCAGCTTGAGGACTAGCGCCTACAATGAGCAGTTCTTC. J is TRBJ2-1 and V is TRBV5-1, with TRBD2 matching over 9 bases. V gave up 1 base and J gave up 2 bases; unmatched junction bases: 1. The CDR3 consists of 15 residues. CDR1 and CDR2 (germline): SGHRS, YFSETQ.

This sequence joins TRBV7-2 and TRBJ1-3; D gene uncertain. Looked up from germline, CDR1 is SGHTA and CDR2 is FQGNSA. The CDR3 sequence is 16 residues long. V lost 0 bases and J lost 0, with 9 bases in between. The CDR3 bases are TGTGCCAGCAGCTTAGCCCGTTATAGCTCTGGAAACACCATATATTTT. Translation gives CASSLARYSSGNTIYF.

CDR3 nucleotides: TGTGCCAGCAGCCGTGGGGCAGGGGATTATGGCTACACCTTC. Translating gives CASSRGAGDYGYTF. The rearrangement links TRBV9 to TRBJ1-2; weak D call: TRBD1 (6 bases). The CDR3 loop spans 14 amino acids. V was cut by 4 bases and J by 5 bases, with 15 bases left in between. Germline CDR1 and CDR2: SGDLS and YYNGEE.

This chain uses TRBV4-1 with TRBJ1-5; D ambiguous. V shed 0 bases and J shed 2 bases, with 8 bases lying between them. This CDR3 region has 15 residues. Germline lookup yields CDR1 MGHRA and CDR2 YSYEKL. CDR3 sequence (DNA): TGCGCCAGCAGCCAAGATTCCCAGGGCAATCAGCCCCAGCATTTT. This encodes CASSQDSQGNQPQHF.

The J gene is TRBJ1-1, the V gene TRBV18; TRBD1 matches 9 bases. The V segment lost 2 bases and the J segment 1 base; nucleotides outside the gene matches: 2. The CDR3 covers 15 residues. Per the germline V gene, CDR1 is KGHSH and CDR2 is LQKENI. The CDR3 reads CASSPEGQGNTEAFF. In DNA form, the CDR3 reads TGTGCCAGCTCACCAGAGGGACAGGGGAACACTGAAGCTTTCTTT. Full variable domain (rest looked up from reference TRBV18 and TRBJ1-1): NAGVMQNPRHLVRRRGQEARLRCSPMKGHSHVYWYRQLPEEGLKFMVYLQKENIIDESGMPKERFSAEFPKEGPSILRIQQVVRGDSAAYFCASSPEGQGNTEAFFGQGTRLTVV.